This T cell receptor (beta chain) is drawn from a study of blood T cells in healthy people across ages. The study drew donors from healthy Caucasian individuals in Russia aged 6 to 90. Alongside a J-beta primer mix, a sample-barcoded 5' primer served in a second PCR lasting roughly 7 to 12 cycles. Any given sample supplied a minimum of 3 million CDR3-containing paired-end reads. One entry per CDR3 protein results from TCRdb running MiXCR on the 5' RACE reads. Of roughly 1.5 million distinct CDR3 sequences listed, approximately 42% are singletons. This clonotype was found a few times. With 5 bases clipped from V and 3 bases from J, the junction kept 13 bases outside the gene matches. This CDR3 has 19 amino acids.

This clonotype was sampled from a woman aged 18-29 years in good health. Sequences were obtained from blood. The V and J genes are TRBV12-3 or TRBV12-4 and TRBJ2-3; TRBD2 matches 14 bases. The DNA of the CDR3 is TGTGCCAGCAGTCGAGGGGGACTAGCGGGGGTACCTCAAACAGATACGCAGTATTTT. This codes for CASSRGGLAGVPQTDTQYF.